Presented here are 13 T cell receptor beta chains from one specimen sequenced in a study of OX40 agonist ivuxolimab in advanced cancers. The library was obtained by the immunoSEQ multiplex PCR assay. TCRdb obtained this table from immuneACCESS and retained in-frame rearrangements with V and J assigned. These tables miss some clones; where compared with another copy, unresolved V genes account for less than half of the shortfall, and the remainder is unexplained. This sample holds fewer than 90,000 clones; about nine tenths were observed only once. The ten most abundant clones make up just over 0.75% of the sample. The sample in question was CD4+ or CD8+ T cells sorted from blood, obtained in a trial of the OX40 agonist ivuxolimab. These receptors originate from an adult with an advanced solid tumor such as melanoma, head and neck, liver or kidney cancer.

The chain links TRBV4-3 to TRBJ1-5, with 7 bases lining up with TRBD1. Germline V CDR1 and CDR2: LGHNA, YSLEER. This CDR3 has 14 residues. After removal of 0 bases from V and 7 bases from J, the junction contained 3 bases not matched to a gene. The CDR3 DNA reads TGCGCCAGCAGCCAAGAGTACAGGGGACAGCCCCAGCATTTT. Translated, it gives CASSQEYRGQPQHF.

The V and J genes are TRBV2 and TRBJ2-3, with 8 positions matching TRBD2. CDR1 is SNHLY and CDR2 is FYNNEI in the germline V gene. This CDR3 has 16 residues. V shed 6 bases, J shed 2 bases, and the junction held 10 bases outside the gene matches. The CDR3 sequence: CASRAPGLDLTDTQYF. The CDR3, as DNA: TGTGCCAGCAGAGCACCGGGACTAGATCTCACAGATACGCAGTATTTT.

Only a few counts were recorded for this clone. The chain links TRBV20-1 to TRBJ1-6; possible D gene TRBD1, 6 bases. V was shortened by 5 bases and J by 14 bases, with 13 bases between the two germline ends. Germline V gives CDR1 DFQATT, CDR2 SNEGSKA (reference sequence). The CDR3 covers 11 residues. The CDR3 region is CSAVQGRSLHF. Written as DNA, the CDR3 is TGCAGTGCTGTACAGGGACGATCCCTCCACTTT.

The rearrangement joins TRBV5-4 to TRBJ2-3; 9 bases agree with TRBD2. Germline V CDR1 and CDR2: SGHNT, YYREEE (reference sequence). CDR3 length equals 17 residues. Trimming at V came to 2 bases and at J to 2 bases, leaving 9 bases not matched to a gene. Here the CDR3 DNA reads TGTGCCAGCAGCTTAGGTCTAGCGGGAACCAACACAGATACGCAGTATTTT. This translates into CASSLGLAGTNTDTQYF.

In nucleotides, the CDR3 is TGTGCCAGTGTCAGGGGAGGTCCTAGCAATCAGCCCCAGCATTTT. Translated: CASVRGGPSNQPQHF. The genes are TRBV28 and TRBJ1-5, with D maybe TRBD1 (6 bases). From germline, CDR1 is MDHEN and CDR2 SYDVKM. The CDR3 has 15 residues. The germline V and J ends were trimmed by 9 bases and 0 bases, with 15 bases remaining between them.

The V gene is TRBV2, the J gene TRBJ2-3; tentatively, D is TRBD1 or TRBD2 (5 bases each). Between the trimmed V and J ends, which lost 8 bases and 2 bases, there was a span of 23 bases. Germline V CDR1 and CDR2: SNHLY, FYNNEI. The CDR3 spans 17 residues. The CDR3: CASQPSWGSDFTDTQYF. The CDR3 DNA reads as TGTGCCAGCCAGCCTAGCTGGGGGTCCGATTTCACAGATACGCAGTATTTT.

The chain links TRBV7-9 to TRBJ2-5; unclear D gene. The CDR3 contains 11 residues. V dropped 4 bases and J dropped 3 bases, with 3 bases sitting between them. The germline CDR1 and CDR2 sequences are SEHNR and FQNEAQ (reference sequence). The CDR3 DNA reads TGTGCCAGCAGCTCGGAAGAGACCCAGTACTTC. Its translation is CASSSEETQYF.

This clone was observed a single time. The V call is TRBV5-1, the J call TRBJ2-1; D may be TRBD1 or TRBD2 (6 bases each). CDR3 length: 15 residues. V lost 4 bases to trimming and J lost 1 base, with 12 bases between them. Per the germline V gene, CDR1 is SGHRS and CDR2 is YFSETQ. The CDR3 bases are TGCGCCAGCAGCAGGCAGGGGACTTCCTACAATGAGCAGTTCTTC. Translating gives CASSRQGTSYNEQFF.

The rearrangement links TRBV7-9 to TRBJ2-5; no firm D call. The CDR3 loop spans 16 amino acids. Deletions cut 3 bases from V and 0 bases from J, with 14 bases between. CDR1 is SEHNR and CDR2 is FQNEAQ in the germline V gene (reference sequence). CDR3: CASSFNRVRNQETQYF. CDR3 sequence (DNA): TGTGCCAGCAGCTTCAACCGGGTCAGAAACCAAGAGACCCAGTACTTC.

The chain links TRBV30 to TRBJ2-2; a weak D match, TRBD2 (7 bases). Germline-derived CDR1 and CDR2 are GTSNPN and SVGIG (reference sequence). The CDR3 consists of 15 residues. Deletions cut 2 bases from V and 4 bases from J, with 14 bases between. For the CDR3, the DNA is TGTGCCTGGAGTAGGGGGAGGGGAGGCACCGGGGAGCTGTTTTTT. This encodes CAWSRGRGGTGELFF.

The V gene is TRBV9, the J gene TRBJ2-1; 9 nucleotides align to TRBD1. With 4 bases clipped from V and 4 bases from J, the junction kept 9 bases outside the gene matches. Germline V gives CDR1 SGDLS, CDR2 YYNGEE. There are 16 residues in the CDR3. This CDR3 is CASSPVGGTGYNEQFF. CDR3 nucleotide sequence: TGTGCCAGCAGCCCGGTTGGGGGGACAGGGTACAATGAGCAGTTCTTC. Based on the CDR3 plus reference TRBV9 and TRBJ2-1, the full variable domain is DSGVTQTPKHLITATGQRVTLRCSPRSGDLSVYWYQQSLDQGLQFLIQYYNGEERAKGNILERFSAQQFPDLHSELNLSSLELGDSALYFCASSPVGGTGYNEQFFGPGTRLTVL.

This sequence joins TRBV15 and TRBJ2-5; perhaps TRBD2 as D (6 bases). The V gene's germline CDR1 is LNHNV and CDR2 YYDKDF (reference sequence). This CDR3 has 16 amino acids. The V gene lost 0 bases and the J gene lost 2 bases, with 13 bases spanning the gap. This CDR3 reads CATSRDDAGWQETQYF. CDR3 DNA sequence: TGTGCCACCAGCAGAGATGATGCGGGATGGCAAGAGACCCAGTACTTC. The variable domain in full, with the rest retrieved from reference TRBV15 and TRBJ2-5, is DAMVIQNPRYQVTQFGKPVTLSCSQTLNHNVMYWYQQKSSQAPKLLFHYYDKDFNNEADTPDNFQSRRPNTSFCFLDIRSPGLGDTAMYLCATSRDDAGWQETQYFGPGTRLLVL.

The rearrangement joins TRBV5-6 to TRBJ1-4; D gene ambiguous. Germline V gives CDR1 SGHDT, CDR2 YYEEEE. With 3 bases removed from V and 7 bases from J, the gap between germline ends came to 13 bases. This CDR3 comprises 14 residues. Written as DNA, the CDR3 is TGTGCCAGCAGCTCCCTGCGGGGTATTGAAAAACTGTTTTTT. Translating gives CASSSLRGIEKLFF.